The clone carrying this T cell receptor (beta chain) was observed a few times. The data are from a study of blood T cell repertoires in COVID-19. Study as a whole: Whether acute or convalescent, the COVID-19 samples came from the United States, Italy and Spain. T cells, B-cell-depleted T cells, or PBMCs supplied cDNA or gDNA.

Some clones are missing from TCRdb's copy, which holds only in-frame ones; the method was immunoSEQ multiplex PCR. This sample carries about 160,000 clones, approximately 80% of them seen once, and the ten largest clones take over 2%. The length of the CDR3 is 12 residues. Trimming removed 4 bases at V and 6 bases at J, with 6 bases between. Germline-derived CDR1 and CDR2 are SGHTA and FQGTGA. This chain uses TRBV7-3 with TRBJ2-2; D remains ambiguous. The origin of this receptor is a man between 65 and 85 years old with acute or convalescent COVID-19. Input material: peripheral blood. The CDR3: CASSSPSGELFF. As DNA, the CDR3 is TGTGCCAGCAGCTCCCCCTCCGGGGAGCTGTTTTTT.